This T cell receptor beta chain was sequenced during a study of CD8 T cells in ankylosing spondylitis. Study-level results: Ankylosing spondylitis blood seemed to carry a telltale TCR beta motif made of several highly homologous variants. A number of the motif variants had already been described in reactive arthritis synovial fluid and blood.

This clonotype was observed a handful of times. What it binds is unknown. TCRdb re-called the 5' RACE reads through MiXCR, storing one row per CDR3 protein. The sample consists of 450,000 or so distinct CDR3 sequences, about 24% of them appearing once. Trimming removed 1 base from V and 3 bases from J; junction bases left unmatched: 9. This CDR3 has 16 residues. Germline V gene data show CDR1 as DFQATT and CDR2 as SNEGSKA (reference sequence). The chain has TRBV20-1 and TRBJ1-5; 7 bases agree with TRBD1. The source material was blood, either unsorted or a sorted T cell fraction (not recorded which). The sequence came from a male donor with ankylosing spondylitis. The CDR3 DNA reads TGCAGTGCTAGAGTGGACCATACAGGGGTCAATCAGCCCCAGCATTTT. Amino acid sequence: CSARVDHTGVNQPQHF.